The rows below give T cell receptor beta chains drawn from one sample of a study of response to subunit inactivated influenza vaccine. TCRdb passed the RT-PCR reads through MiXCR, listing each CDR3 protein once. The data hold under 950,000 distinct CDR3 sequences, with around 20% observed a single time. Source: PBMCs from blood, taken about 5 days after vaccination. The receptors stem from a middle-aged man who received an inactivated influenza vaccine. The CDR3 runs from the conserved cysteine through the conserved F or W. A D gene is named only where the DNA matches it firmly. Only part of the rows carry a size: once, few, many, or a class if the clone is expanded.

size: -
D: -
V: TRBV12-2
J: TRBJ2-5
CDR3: CASRLGGVPGQGWETQYF
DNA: TGTGCAAGTCGCCTAGGAGGTGTTCCGGGACAGGGGTGGGAGACCCAGTACTTC

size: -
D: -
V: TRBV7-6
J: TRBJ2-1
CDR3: CASSTQRNEQFF
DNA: TGTGCCAGCAGCACCCAGCGGAATGAGCAGTTCTTC

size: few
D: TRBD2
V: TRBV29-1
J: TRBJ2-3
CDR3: CSGGTSRYTQYF
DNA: TGCAGCGGTGGGACTAGTCGATATACGCAGTATTTT

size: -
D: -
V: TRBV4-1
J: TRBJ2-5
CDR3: CASSQAYRAGETQYF
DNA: TGCGCCAGCAGCCAAGCATACAGGGCGGGGGAGACCCAGTACTTC

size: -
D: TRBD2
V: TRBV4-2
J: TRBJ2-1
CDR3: CASSQGGTSGGIEQFF
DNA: TGTGCCAGCAGCCAAGGTGGGACTAGCGGGGGGATTGAGCAGTTCTTC

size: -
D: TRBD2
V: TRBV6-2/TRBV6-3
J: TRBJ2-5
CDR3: CASCTGGLGETQYF
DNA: TGTGCCAGCTGTACGGGGGGGCTTGGAGAGACCCAGTACTTC

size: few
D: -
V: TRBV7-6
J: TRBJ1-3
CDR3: CASSLGWGLSGNTIYF
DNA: TGTGCCAGCAGCTTAGGTTGGGGACTCTCTGGAAACACCATATATTTT

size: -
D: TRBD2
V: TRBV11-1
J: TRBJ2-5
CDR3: CASSFQRERGTQYF
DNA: TGTGCCAGCAGCTTTCAGCGGGAGCGGGGGACCCAGTACTTC

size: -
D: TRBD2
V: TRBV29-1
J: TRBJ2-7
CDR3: CSTTSGPYEQYF
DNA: TGCAGCACGACTAGCGGGCCATACGAGCAGTACTTC

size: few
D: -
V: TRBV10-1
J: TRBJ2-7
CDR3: CASSESNRVYEQYF
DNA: TGCGCCAGCAGTGAGTCTAACAGGGTCTACGAGCAGTACTTC

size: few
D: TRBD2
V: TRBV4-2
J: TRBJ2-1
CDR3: CASSQDFLAGPYNEQFF
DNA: TGTGCCAGCAGCCAAGATTTCCTAGCGGGCCCCTACAATGAGCAGTTCTTC

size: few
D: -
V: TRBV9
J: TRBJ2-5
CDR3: CASSGGSRQETQYF
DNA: TGTGCCAGCAGCGGAGGGTCAAGACAAGAGACCCAGTACTTC

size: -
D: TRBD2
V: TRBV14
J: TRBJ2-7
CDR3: CASSPWGGREQYF
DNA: TGTGCCAGCAGCCCATGGGGGGGTCGGGAGCAGTACTTC

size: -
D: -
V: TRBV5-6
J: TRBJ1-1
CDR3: CASSSRQEMNTEAFF
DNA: TGTGCCAGCAGCAGCCGACAGGAGATGAACACTGAAGCTTTCTTT

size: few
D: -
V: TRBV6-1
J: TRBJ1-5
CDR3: CASSGVGSNQPQHF
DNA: TGTGCCAGCAGTGGGGTAGGAAGCAATCAGCCCCAGCATTTT

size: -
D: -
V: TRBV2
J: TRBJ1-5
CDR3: CASSEVTHSNQPQHF
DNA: TGTGCCAGCAGTGAAGTGACCCATAGCAATCAGCCCCAGCATTTT

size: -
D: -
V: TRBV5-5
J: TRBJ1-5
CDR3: CASSLFGYSNQPQHF
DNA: TGTGCCAGCAGCTTGTTTGGTTATAGCAATCAGCCCCAGCATTTT

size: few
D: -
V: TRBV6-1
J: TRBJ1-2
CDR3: CASSTLYTYGYTF
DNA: TGTGCCAGCAGTACCCTCTATACCTATGGCTACACCTTC

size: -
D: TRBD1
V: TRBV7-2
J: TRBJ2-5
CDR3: CASSWRDRGRETQYF
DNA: TGTGCCAGCAGCTGGCGGGACAGGGGCAGGGAGACCCAGTACTTC

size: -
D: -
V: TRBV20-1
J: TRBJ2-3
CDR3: CSARPLTDKQYF
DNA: TGCAGTGCTCGTCCGCTCACAGATAAGCAGTATTTT

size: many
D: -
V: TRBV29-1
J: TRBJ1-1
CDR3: CSVEVPGANTEAFF
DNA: TGCAGCGTTGAAGTCCCGGGAGCGAACACTGAAGCTTTCTTT

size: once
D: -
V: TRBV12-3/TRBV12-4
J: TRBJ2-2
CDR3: CASTTDRKYQNTGELFF
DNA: TGTGCCAGCACCACCGACAGAAAGTACCAAAACACCGGGGAGCTGTTTTTT

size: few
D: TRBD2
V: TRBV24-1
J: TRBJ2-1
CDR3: CATSDLGTSNEQFF
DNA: TGTGCCACCAGTGATCTCGGGACTAGCAATGAGCAGTTCTTC

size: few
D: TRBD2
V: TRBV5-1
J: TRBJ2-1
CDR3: CASRYAGTSVSSYNEQFF
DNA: TGCGCCAGCAGATATGCAGGGACTAGCGTTAGCTCCTACAATGAGCAGTTCTTC

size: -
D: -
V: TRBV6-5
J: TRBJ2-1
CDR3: CASSYSLAAEQFF
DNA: TGTGCCAGCAGTTACTCTTTAGCGGCGGAGCAGTTCTTC

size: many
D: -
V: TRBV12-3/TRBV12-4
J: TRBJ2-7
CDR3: CASSPQGGYEQYF
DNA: TGTGCCAGCAGCCCCCAGGGGGGCTACGAGCAGTACTTC

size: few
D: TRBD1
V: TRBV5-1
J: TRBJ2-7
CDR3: CASSVQGALGEQYF
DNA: TGCGCCAGCAGCGTACAGGGGGCGCTTGGCGAGCAGTACTTC

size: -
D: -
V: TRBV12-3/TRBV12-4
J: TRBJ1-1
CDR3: CASSFPGMNTEAFF
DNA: TGTGCCAGCAGTTTTCCAGGCATGAACACTGAAGCTTTCTTT

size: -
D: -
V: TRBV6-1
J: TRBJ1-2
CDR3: CASRPGTGTYGYTF
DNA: TGTGCCAGCAGACCCGGGACGGGAACCTATGGCTACACCTTC

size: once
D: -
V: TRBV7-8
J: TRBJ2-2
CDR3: CAMGPGTNTGELFF
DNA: TGTGCCATGGGCCCCGGGACAAACACCGGGGAGCTGTTTTTT

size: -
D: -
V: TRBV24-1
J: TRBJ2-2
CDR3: CATSGPAGGRTGELFF
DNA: TGTGCCACCAGTGGCCCGGCAGGGGGGCGCACCGGGGAGCTGTTTTTT

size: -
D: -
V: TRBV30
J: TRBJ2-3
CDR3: CAWSPGMSTDTQYF
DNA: TGTGCCTGGAGTCCAGGGATGAGCACAGATACGCAGTATTTT

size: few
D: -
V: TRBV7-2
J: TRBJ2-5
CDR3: CASSLSRLAETQYF
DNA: TGTGCCAGCAGCTTGTCAAGGCTAGCTGAGACCCAGTACTTC

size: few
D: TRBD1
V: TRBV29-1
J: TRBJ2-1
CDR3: CSVITGTGLAEQFF
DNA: TGCAGCGTAATAACCGGGACAGGGTTGGCTGAGCAGTTCTTC

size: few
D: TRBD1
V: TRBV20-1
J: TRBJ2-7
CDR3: CSAIGTGDSYEQYF
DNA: TGCAGTGCTATTGGGACAGGGGATTCCTACGAGCAGTACTTC

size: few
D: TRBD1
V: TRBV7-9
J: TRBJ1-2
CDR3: CASSLETGQGLSF
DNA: TGTGCCAGCAGCTTAGAGACAGGGCAAGGCCTCTCCTTC

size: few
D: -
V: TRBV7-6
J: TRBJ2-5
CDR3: CASSPGVTETQYF
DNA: TGTGCCAGCAGTCCTGGGGTTACAGAGACCCAGTACTTC

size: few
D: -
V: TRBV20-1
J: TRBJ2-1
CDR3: CSARVRVYEQFF
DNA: TGCAGTGCTAGAGTCAGAGTCTATGAGCAGTTCTTC

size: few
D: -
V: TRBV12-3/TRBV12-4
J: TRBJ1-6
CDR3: CASSFTSVSPLHF
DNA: TGTGCCAGCAGTTTTACTAGTGTCTCACCCCTCCACTTT

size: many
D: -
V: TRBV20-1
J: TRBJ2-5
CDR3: CSASSETQYF
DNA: TGCAGTGCTAGTTCCGAGACCCAGTACTTC

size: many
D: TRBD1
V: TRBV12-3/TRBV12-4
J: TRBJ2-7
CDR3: CASSPLRTGLLKGHSYEQYF
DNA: TGTGCCAGCAGTCCACTACGGACAGGGTTATTGAAAGGCCACTCCTACGAGCAGTACTTC

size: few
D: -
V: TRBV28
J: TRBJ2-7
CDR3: CASKLGGSPYEQYF
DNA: TGTGCCAGCAAGTTAGGAGGTTCGCCCTACGAGCAGTACTTC